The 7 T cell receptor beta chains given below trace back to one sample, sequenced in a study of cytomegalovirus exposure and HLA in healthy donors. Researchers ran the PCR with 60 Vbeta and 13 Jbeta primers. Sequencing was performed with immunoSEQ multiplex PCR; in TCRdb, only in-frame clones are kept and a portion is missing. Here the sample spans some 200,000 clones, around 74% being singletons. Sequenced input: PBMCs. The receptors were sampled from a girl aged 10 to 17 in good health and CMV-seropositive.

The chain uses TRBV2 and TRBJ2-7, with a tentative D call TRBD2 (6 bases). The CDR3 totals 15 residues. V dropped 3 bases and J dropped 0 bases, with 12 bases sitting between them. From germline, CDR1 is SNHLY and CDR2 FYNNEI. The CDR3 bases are TGTGCCAGCAGTGAGCGGGACCCATACTCCTACGAGCAGTACTTC. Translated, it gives CASSERDPYSYEQYF. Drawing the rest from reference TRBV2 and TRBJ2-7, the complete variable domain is EPEVTQTPSHQVTQMGQEVILRCVPISNHLYFYWYRQILGQKVEFLVSFYNNEISEKSEIFDDQFSVERPDGSNFTLKIRSTKLEDSAMYFCASSERDPYSYEQYFGPGTRLTVT.

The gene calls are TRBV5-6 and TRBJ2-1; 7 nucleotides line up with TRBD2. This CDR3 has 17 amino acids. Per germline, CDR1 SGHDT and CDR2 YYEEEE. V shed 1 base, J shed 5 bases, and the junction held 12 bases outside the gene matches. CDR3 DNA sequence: TGTGCCAGCAGCTTGCCAATCGTCGGCGGGAGCCACAATGAGCAGTTCTTC. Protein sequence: CASSLPIVGGSHNEQFF.

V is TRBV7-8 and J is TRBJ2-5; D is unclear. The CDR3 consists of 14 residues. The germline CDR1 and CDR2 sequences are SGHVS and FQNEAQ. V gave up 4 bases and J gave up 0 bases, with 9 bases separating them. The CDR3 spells CASSWPGYQETQYF. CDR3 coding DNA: TGTGCCAGCAGCTGGCCAGGTTACCAAGAGACCCAGTACTTC.

This CDR3 reads CASSLNRDNSNEKLFF. CDR3 DNA: TGTGCCAGCAGCTTGAATCGGGACAACTCTAATGAAAAACTGTTTTTT. The rearrangement joins TRBV5-5 to TRBJ1-4; D is possibly TRBD1 (6 bases). Germline V gene sequence: CDR1 SGHKS, CDR2 YYEKEE (reference sequence). This CDR3 is built from 16 residues. V was cut by 1 base and J by 3 bases, with 13 bases left in between.

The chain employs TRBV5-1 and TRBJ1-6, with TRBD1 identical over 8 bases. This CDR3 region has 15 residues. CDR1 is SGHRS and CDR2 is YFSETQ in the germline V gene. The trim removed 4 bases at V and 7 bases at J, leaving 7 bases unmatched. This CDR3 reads CASSGSTGENSPLHF. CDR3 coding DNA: TGCGCCAGCAGCGGATCGACAGGGGAGAATTCACCCCTCCACTTT.

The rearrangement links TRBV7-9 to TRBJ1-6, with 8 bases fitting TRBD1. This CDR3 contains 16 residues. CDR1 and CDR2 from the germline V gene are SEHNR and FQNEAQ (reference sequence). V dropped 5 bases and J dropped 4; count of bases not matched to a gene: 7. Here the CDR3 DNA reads TGTGCCAGCAGCCGGGGACAGGCCACATATAATTCACCCCTCCACTTT. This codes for CASSRGQATYNSPLHF.

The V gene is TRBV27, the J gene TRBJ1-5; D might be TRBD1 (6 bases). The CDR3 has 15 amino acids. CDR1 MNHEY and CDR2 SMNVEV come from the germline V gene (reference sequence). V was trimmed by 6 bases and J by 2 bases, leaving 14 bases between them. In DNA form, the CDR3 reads TGTGCCAGCAGGAGAGAAGGGGGGGGCAATCAGCCCCAGCATTTT. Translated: CASRREGGGNQPQHF.